The T cell receptor (beta chain) under discussion was sequenced for a study of T cell responses to AZD1222 COVID-19 vaccine (dated by TCRdb to the early 2020s). With respect to the entire study: A total of just over 230 trial participants underwent TCR sequencing, of whom about 200 had received two doses of AZD1222 and some 25 had received two doses of the MenACWY control vaccine. Trial participants were enrolled by age into subgroups of 18-55, 56-69 and 70-plus years, and around 140, 26 and 57 TCR-sequenced participants, respectively, were included in these subgroups. The full study reports these points: CD4 TCRs associated with the vaccine covered the entire spike protein, and the dominant responses were in regions 160-218 and 743-854. Participants were mostly white British and included more females than males, and it was suggested by the authors that clonal diversity may have been underestimated. The 56-69-year group was small, and its depth increase did not reach significance, likely because of low power. Because no day 14 peak-response samples were available, the repertoires could be characterized only after the peak T cell response. Nearly half of unique spike-specific TCRs reportedly recognized epitopes outside regions mutated in the B.1.351 and B.1.1.7 variants. Spike-specific TCR breadth and depth rose significantly after two AZD1222 doses compared with day 0 and with MenACWY recipients. Conclusions about previously exposed vaccinees were limited because only six AZD1222 recipients were SARS-CoV-2 seropositive at baseline.

Comments on this clone: Its specific antigen is unknown. No base qualities exist here, and no much larger clone lies one base off it.

Interpreted using the paper, the time point label stands for: about 28 days (+/-7) after the second vaccine dose. Because spike-specific TCR depth and breadth did not differ between the two schedules, AZD1222 recipients who got a second dose at roughly 4 weeks were pooled with those who got a second dose at roughly 12 weeks. The vaccinee samples were drawn from two UK trials, COV001 and COV002, one of which was a single-blind randomized controlled phase 2/3 trial testing AZD1222 (ChAdOx1 nCoV-19) in healthy adults. For TCRbeta chain sequencing, PBMC samples from trial participants were taken at day 0 and at day 28 after the second dose. The CDR3 regions of human TCRbeta chains were subjected to immunosequencing. The original methods were these. Repertoire TCRs were matched against a reference library of SARS-CoV-2-specific TCRs generated with the MIRA antigen-specificity platform. Breadth was defined as the fraction of unique TCRs that were SARS-CoV-2-associated, and depth was defined as the fraction of total T cells that were SARS-CoV-2-associated. Using the MIRA data, every spike-specific TCR was mapped to the spike region that the TCR reacted to and assigned to either a CD4 or a CD8 class. Log10-transformed breadth and depth values were compared by one-way ANOVA with Sidak's multiple comparisons tests. In its TCRdb copy, this immuneACCESS table keeps in-frame sequences only and misses some clones. Where compared with another copy, unresolved V genes explain less than half of these, and the others have no known cause. V and J calls and clone size are as listed in that table; D and trimming were resolved from the DNA. Across this sample there are 100,000 to 150,000 clones, with about nine tenths seen only once. The ten largest make up 1.5% to 2% of the sample.

The V and J ends are trimmed by 10 bases and 6 bases, leaving 20 bases between them. The CDR3 has 14 amino acids, counting the end cysteine and phenylalanine. Just CDR3 DNA is preserved here, 42 bases in frame from base 1. CDR1 and CDR2 were assigned from the germline V gene as SNHLY and FYNNEI. The chain links TRBV2 with TRBJ2-3, with TRBD1 perhaps the D gene, on 6 matching bases. This sample comprised peripheral blood, obtained 28 days after the second AZD1222 dose. The receptor was derived from an adult who received the AZD1222 COVID-19 vaccine. Here is the DNA: TGTGCCAACAGCAGGGGATATGTCACGGATACGCAGTATTTT. Its amino acids are CANSRGYVTDTQYF.